Listed below are T cell receptor beta chains from one sample, sequenced in a study of tumor-infiltrating lymphocytes in primary liver carcinoma. One entry per CDR3 protein, called by TCRdb with MiXCR from the multiplex PCR reads. The data contain 90,000 to 150,000 distinct CDR3 sequences, under 70% of them singletons. Sequenced: tumor-adjacent normal liver tissue. The receptors originated from a woman between 55 and 75 years old with primary liver carcinoma and hepatitis B virus infection. The CDR3 runs from the conserved cysteine through the conserved F or W. D genes are given only for firm matches. Clone size is stated in some rows and not others, as once, few, many or a class when expanded.

cdr3_nt cdr3_aa j_call cdr3_length clone_size d_call v_call
TGTGCGAGCAGCTTAGATATGGGACCAGTTCCCGAGCAGTACTTC CASSLDMGPVPEQYF TRBJ2-7 15 once - TRBV11-2
TGCAGCGTGGGGGACAGGGCTGGCAATCAGCCCCAGCATTTT CSVGDRAGNQPQHF TRBJ1-5 14 many TRBD1 TRBV29-1
TGTACCAGCAGTGGGACTAGCTGGGAGACCCAGTACTTC CTSSGTSWETQYF TRBJ2-5 13 few TRBD2 TRBV28
TGCAGCGTTGAGCAGAACATAGATACGCAGTATTTT CSVEQNIDTQYF TRBJ2-3 12 - - TRBV29-1
TGTGTCAGCCGACTAGCGTCGGGATACAATGCGCAGTTCTTC CVSRLASGYNAQFF TRBJ2-1 14 - TRBD2 TRBV11-2
TGCAGTGCTAGAGATCCCAACCTAAGAGATACGCAGTATTTT CSARDPNLRDTQYF TRBJ2-3 14 - - TRBV20-1
TGTGCCAGCCAAAACTTCCCCGGGGCCGACAGAGTTTTCGCTGGAAACACCATATATTTT CASQNFPGADRVFAGNTIYF TRBJ1-3 20 - - TRBV28
TGTGCCGGCAGTTTAGGACAGGGGGTGATGGCTTTCTTT CAGSLGQGVMAFF TRBJ1-1 13 - TRBD1 TRBV12-3/TRBV12-4
TGCGCCAGCTGGGGAGGGTTAGTCGGGCAAAATTATAGCAATCAGCCCCGGCATTTT CASWGGLVGQNYSNQPRHF TRBJ1-5 19 - - TRBV4-1
TGTGCCAGCAGTGCCAAGGGCTACAATGAGCGGTTCTTC CASSAKGYNERFF TRBJ2-1 13 once - TRBV11-3
TGTGTCAGCAGCTTAGCATCAGGGAAACCTGAAGCTTTCTTT CVSSLASGKPEAFF TRBJ1-1 14 - - TRBV7-9
TGTGCCAGCAGTGCACCCGGGGGGGGTCTCACTGAAGCTTTCTTT CASSAPGGGLTEAFF TRBJ1-1 15 many - TRBV12-3/TRBV12-4
TGCAGCGTTGAAGATCCAAGGCCCGACTACCCAAGCTCCTACAATGAGCAGTTCTTC CSVEDPRPDYPSSYNEQFF TRBJ2-1 19 many - TRBV29-1
TGCAGCGTGGGTCATAGCGGGAGCTGGGAGACCCATTACTTC CSVGHSGSWETHYF TRBJ2-5 14 - TRBD2 TRBV29-1
TGTGCCAGCAGCTCCCCTGTGGACATCTCTGGAAACGCCATATATTTT CASSSPVDISGNAIYF TRBJ1-3 16 - - TRBV28
TGCGGCAGCAGCTTTGGCGGGAGTTCTTACGAGCAGTACTTC CGSSFGGSSYEQYF TRBJ2-7 14 once TRBD2 TRBV5-1
TGTGCCACCAGTGATGTGACAGGGTGGCACACAGATACGCAGTATTTT CATSDVTGWHTDTQYF TRBJ2-3 16 - TRBD1 TRBV24-1
TGTGCCAGCAGTTTAGCGGGAGCGAACACCGGGGAGCTGTTTTTT CASSLAGANTGELFF TRBJ2-2 15 few TRBD2 TRBV28
TGCAGCGTTGGAACCTATGACGGTTCCTATGGCTACACCTTC CSVGTYDGSYGYTF TRBJ1-2 14 many - TRBV29-1
TGTGCCAGCAGTGCCCATAACTCTGGGGCCAGCGTCCTGACATTC CASSAHNSGASVLTF TRBJ2-6 15 - - TRBV6-2/TRBV6-3
TGTGCCAGCACACTAGAGGCGGGAGGCACAGATACACAGTGTTTT CASTLEAGGTDTQCF TRBJ2-3 15 once TRBD2 TRBV11-2
TGCAGCGTTGAAGATCTCGGACAGACCTATGGCTACACCTTC CSVEDLGQTYGYTF TRBJ1-2 14 many - TRBV29-1
TGTGCCAGCAGCTTAAGATCCGGACCAGCGGCCTACAATGAGCAGTTCTTC CASSLRSGPAAYNEQFF TRBJ2-1 17 many - TRBV11-3
TGTGCCAGCAGGATAAGACTAGGGCCCTCCTACGAGCAGTACTTC CASRIRLGPSYEQYF TRBJ2-7 15 many - TRBV28
TGTGCCAGCAGCCGGGGACCAGGGGCCCAAGAGACCCAGTACTTC CASSRGPGAQETQYF TRBJ2-5 15 medium-sized - TRBV11-1
TGTGCCAGCAGTTTATTAAGTGCTGGCGGGACCCACGAGCAGTACTTC CASSLLSAGGTHEQYF TRBJ2-7 16 - - TRBV11-2
TGTGCTAAGAGCTCTCACCTGGGACAGATTTACGAGCAGTACTTC CAKSSHLGQIYEQYF TRBJ2-7 15 - TRBD1 TRBV11-2
TGTGCGAGCAGCCCGACAAATAACTATGGCTACACCTTT CASSPTNNYGYTF TRBJ1-2 13 - - TRBV16
TGCAGGGTTGAAAGGGACAGGGACTACACCTTC CRVERDRDYTF TRBJ1-2 11 - TRBD1 TRBV29-1
TGTGCTAGTGGTCCGGACGCGGGCGCCTACGAGCACTACTTC CASGPDAGAYEHYF TRBJ2-7 14 once - TRBV12-5
TGCACCAGCAGAGGAACAGGGGGCCTCACGCGGTATTTT CTSRGTGGLTRYF TRBJ2-3 13 - TRBD1 TRBV5-1
TGTGCCAGCAGTCCTGGACAGGGTATGAACACCATATATTTT CASSPGQGMNTIYF TRBJ1-3 14 many TRBD1 TRBV6-1
TGTGCCAGCAGGGGTAGCGGGGGAACTTCCTACAATGAGCAGTTCTTC CASRGSGGTSYNEQFF TRBJ2-1 16 - TRBD2 TRBV12-3/TRBV12-4
TGTGCAAGCAGCCACGCTGGGGGTGGGACCAGGGAGCTGTTTTTT CASSHAGGGTRELFF TRBJ2-2 15 - - TRBV6-5
TGTGCCAACAGCTTAGAGCAAGGGTACCTAGGGGAGACCCAGTACTTC CANSLEQGYLGETQYF TRBJ2-5 16 - - TRBV11-1